The 14 T cell receptor beta chains listed next were all sequenced from one sample in a study of blood T cell repertoires in COVID-19. Libraries were prepared by immunoSEQ multiplex PCR; TCRdb keeps only in-frame clonotypes and omits some of them. The sample carries around 210,000 clones, 89% recorded once. Sequences were obtained from PBMCs or T cells enriched from blood (not recorded which). Every receptor here comes from a woman aged 18-30 years who had recovered from COVID-19.

The genes are TRBV7-2 and TRBJ2-3; 8 nucleotides align to TRBD1. Germline V gives CDR1 SGHTA, CDR2 FQGNSA. The V gene end was trimmed by 5 bases and the J gene end by 8 bases; junction bases not matched to a gene: 9. This CDR3 is 14 amino acids long. DNA for the CDR3: TGTGCCAGCAGCCCCCGGCAGGGGGCCGTTACGCAGTATTTT. This gives the protein CASSPRQGAVTQYF.

The chain links TRBV19 to TRBJ2-1; 11 bases line up with TRBD2. V dropped 8 bases and J dropped 3; count of bases not matched to a gene: 18. This CDR3 region has 19 residues. Germline assignment: CDR1 LNHDA and CDR2 SQIVND (reference sequence). The CDR3 loop is CASSYWGSGGERDYNEQFF. DNA of the CDR3: TGTGCCAGTTCCTATTGGGGTAGCGGGGGGGAACGGGACTACAATGAGCAGTTCTTC.

The genes are TRBV28 and TRBJ2-5, with 7 bases that match TRBD1. With 4 bases clipped from V and 3 bases from J, the junction kept 5 bases outside the gene matches. This CDR3 has 14 residues. CDR1 is MDHEN and CDR2 is SYDVKM in the germline V gene. The CDR3 nucleotides are TGTGCCAGCAGTTACAGGGGTGTTAAAGAGACCCAGTACTTC. Translated, it gives CASSYRGVKETQYF. Complete variable domain (other parts from reference TRBV28 and TRBJ2-5): DVKVTQSSRYLVKRTGEKVFLECVQDMDHENMFWYRQDPGLGLRLIYFSYDVKMKEKGDIPEGYSVSREKKERFSLILESASTNQTSMYLCASSYRGVKETQYFGPGTRLLVL.

This chain uses TRBV15 with TRBJ2-1; TRBD1 matches 8 bases. Germline assignment: CDR1 LNHNV and CDR2 YYDKDF (reference sequence). This CDR3 comprises 14 residues. The J segment lost 8 bases and the V segment lost 3 bases, leaving 6 bases of the junction unmatched. CDR3 DNA: TGTGCCACCAGCAGGGTAAAGACAGGGGATGAGCAGTTCTTC. Amino acid sequence: CATSRVKTGDEQFF.

This rearrangement joins TRBV5-1 to TRBJ1-2; a weak D match, TRBD1 (6 bases). The CDR3 sequence is 13 residues long. Per the germline V gene, CDR1 is SGHRS and CDR2 is YFSETQ. Trimming stripped 4 bases from V and 7 bases from J, with 14 bases between. The CDR3 loop is CASSEIQGSGYTF. The CDR3 DNA reads TGCGCCAGCAGCGAAATACAGGGTTCTGGCTACACCTTC.

V usage is TRBV7-9 and J usage is TRBJ2-7; D ambiguous. The CDR3 length is 14 residues. V was trimmed by 0 bases and J by 0 bases, leaving 6 bases between them. The germline V gene encodes CDR1 SEHNR and CDR2 FQNEAQ (reference sequence). The chain's CDR3 is CASSLAQHSYEQYF. In DNA, the CDR3 is TGTGCCAGCAGCTTAGCACAGCACTCCTACGAGCAGTACTTC.

CDR3 sequence reads: CASSFHRVNTEAFF. As DNA, the CDR3 is TGCGCCAGCAGCTTCCACAGGGTGAACACTGAAGCTTTCTTT. The chain employs TRBV4-1 and TRBJ1-1, with TRBD1 as a possible D gene (6 bases). The CDR3 covers 14 residues. Per the germline V gene, CDR1 is MGHRA and CDR2 is YSYEKL. Between the trimmed V and J ends, which lost 5 bases and 0 bases, there was a span of 10 bases.

The chain employs TRBV28 and TRBJ2-5; 11 nucleotides match TRBD1. The trim removed 7 bases at V and 4 bases at J, leaving 11 bases unmatched. CDR1 and CDR2 (germline): MDHEN, SYDVKM. This CDR3 comprises 16 residues. The CDR3: CASTSRPGTGGETQYF. The CDR3 region has the DNA TGTGCCAGCACTTCGCGGCCCGGGACAGGGGGAGAGACCCAGTACTTC.

This clone has a single count. The sample has other DNA sequences that encode this CDR3 too. The chain employs TRBV4-1 and TRBJ1-5; maybe TRBD1 (6 bases). With 0 bases removed from V and 4 bases from J, the gap between germline ends came to 13 bases. The CDR3 consists of 16 residues. Germline V gives CDR1 MGHRA, CDR2 YSYEKL. The CDR3 protein is CASSQDRGAGNQPQHF. The CDR3 region has the DNA TGCGCCAGCAGCCAAGATCGGGGGGCAGGGAATCAGCCCCAGCATTTT.

V usage is TRBV3-1 (or the pseudogene TRBV3-2) and J usage is TRBJ2-3, with D possibly being TRBD2 (5 bases). The CDR3 is made up of 13 amino acids. Germline V gene sequence: CDR1 LGHDT, CDR2 YNNKEL (reference sequence). V lost 0 bases and J 7 bases, leaving 8 bases between the germline ends. CDR3 region: CASSQDRGHTQYF. The DNA for the CDR3 is TGTGCCAGCAGCCAAGATCGAGGGCATACGCAGTATTTT.

The chain joins TRBV7-2 to TRBJ2-3, with 8 nucleotides matching TRBD1. The V gene's germline CDR1 is SGHTA and CDR2 FQGNSA. The CDR3 consists of 16 residues. With 3 bases clipped from V and 2 bases from J, the junction kept 7 bases outside the gene matches. CDR3 in DNA: TGTGCCAGCAGCTTCCGAGACAGGGGCTTCACAGATACGCAGTATTTT. Amino acid sequence: CASSFRDRGFTDTQYF.

In nucleotides, the CDR3 is TGTGCCAGCAGTTTACAGGGGTTAGATGGCTACACCTTC. This sequence encodes CASSLQGLDGYTF. The genes are TRBV27 and TRBJ1-2; the D gene is possibly TRBD1 (6 bases). V was cut by 2 bases and J by 6 bases, with 10 bases left in between. Looked up from germline, CDR1 is MNHEY and CDR2 is SMNVEV (reference sequence). The CDR3 totals 13 residues.

V is TRBV11-3 and J is TRBJ1-6; D is unresolved. The CDR3 extends over 17 amino acids. Germline V gene lookup returns CDR1 SGHNT and CDR2 YENEEA. Trimming cost V 0 bases and J 0 bases, with 9 bases left between them. The CDR3 sequence: CASSLDRWSSYNSPLHF. CDR3 nucleotides: TGTGCCAGCAGCTTAGATCGTTGGAGCTCCTATAATTCACCCCTCCACTTT.

This clone occurred once. The chain combines TRBV10-3 with TRBJ2-2, with 7 nucleotides matching TRBD2. Germline lookup yields CDR1 ENHRY and CDR2 SYGVKD. Losses at the gene ends were 7 bases for V and 2 bases for J; bases not matched to a gene: 7. The CDR3 sequence is 15 residues long. The CDR3 DNA is TGTGCCATCAATACCGGACTAGGAAACACCGGGGAGCTGTTTTTT. Its translation: CAINTGLGNTGELFF.